This entry features one T cell receptor beta chain sequence. The antigen is not known. This sample is part of a study of T cell repertoires in cytomegalovirus infection. General study results and limits: It was HLA-C-restricted CMV-specific TCR beta clonotypes that dominated the response ex vivo.

MiXCR, applied by TCRdb to the reads, yields one record per CDR3 protein. The sample holds about 920,000 distinct CDR3 sequences; around a third are singletons and the top ten take over 13%. CDR3 length equals 14 residues. Germline V gene sequence: CDR1 SGHTS, CDR2 YDEGEE. V dropped 6 bases and J dropped 6; count of bases not matched to a gene: 7. The chain carries TRBV5-8 and TRBJ2-3; 10 bases agree with TRBD2. Specimen: cultured CD8+ T cells from PBMCs, collected from culture after CMV antigen stimulation. The receptor comes from a human donor in good health (CMV status not recorded). Some clones in this sample may be carry-over from other donors' samples. The CDR3 is CASKPAGGPDTQYF. The CDR3 DNA sequence: TGTGCCAGCAAGCCAGCGGGGGGGCCCGATACGCAGTATTTT. Drawing the rest from reference TRBV5-8 and TRBJ2-3, the complete variable domain is EAGVTQSPTHLIKTRGQQATLRCSPISGHTSVYWYQQALGLGLQFLLWYDEGEERNRGNFPPRFSGRQFPNYSSELNVNALELEDSALYLCASKPAGGPDTQYFGPGTRLTVL.